One and the same sample provided the 32 T cell receptor beta chains below, sequenced in a study of blood T cell repertoires in COVID-19. Assay: immunoSEQ multiplex PCR; the TCRdb copy retains only in-frame clones and omits some. Of about 190,000 clones in the sample, roughly 80% are singletons; the top ten hold 9.5% to 15%. The sample was peripheral blood. The receptors shown here come from a woman between 50 and 59 years old with acute or convalescent COVID-19.

This chain links TRBV4-1 with TRBJ2-2, with D possibly being TRBD1 (5 bases). Per germline, CDR1 MGHRA and CDR2 YSYEKL. The V end lost 0 bases, the J end lost 6 bases, and 17 bases lay between the germline ends. The CDR3 has 17 residues. CDR3 bases: TGCGCCAGCAGCCAAGATTCACCAGGGTGGATTGCCGGGGAGCTGTTTTTT. It codes for CASSQDSPGWIAGELFF.

This clone has more than one count but fewer than ten. The chain uses TRBV15 and TRBJ1-4; D gene ambiguous. The germline V gene encodes CDR1 LNHNV and CDR2 YYDKDF (reference sequence). The CDR3 extends over 13 amino acids. Trimming cost V 0 bases and J 5 bases, with 4 bases left between them. The CDR3 DNA follows: TGTGCCACCAGCAGAGATATGAATGAAAAACTGTTTTTT. Residues: CATSRDMNEKLFF.

There are a few counts of this clone. The chain has TRBV6-1 and TRBJ2-7; TRBD2 is a possible D gene (6 bases). The CDR3 has 15 amino acids. Trimming removed 3 bases at V and 6 bases at J, with 18 bases between. CDR1 is MNHNS and CDR2 is SASEGT in the germline V gene. CDR3 bases: TGTGCCAGCAGTGACCCCGGGACTCCCCCCGGCGAGCAGTACTTC. It specifies CASSDPGTPPGEQYF.

In nucleotides, the CDR3 is TGTGCCAGCAGTCCGACAGGGGGCGTCGTGAAGACCCAGTACTTC. Encoded protein: CASSPTGGVVKTQYF. The V call is TRBV5-6, the J call TRBJ2-5; 10 nucleotides match TRBD1. CDR1 and CDR2 from the germline V gene are SGHDT and YYEEEE. The CDR3 consists of 15 residues. V trimming: 5 bases; J trimming: 6 bases; junction bases outside the gene matches: 10.

The J gene is TRBJ1-4, the V gene TRBV20-1, with 7 nucleotides matching TRBD1. Trimming cost V 3 bases and J 7 bases; bases outside gene matches: 8. The CDR3 extends over 14 amino acids. CDR1 is DFQATT, CDR2 SNEGSKA, per germline (reference sequence). The CDR3 sequence: CSASGKGGLEKLFF. The CDR3 region has the DNA TGCAGTGCTAGTGGGAAAGGGGGCCTTGAAAAACTGTTTTTT.

This chain joins TRBV5-3 and TRBJ2-1, with 8 nucleotides matching TRBD1. TRBV5-3 qualifies as an ORF whose function is uncertain. CDR3 length: 17 amino acids. V shed 1 base, J shed 4 bases, and the junction held 10 bases outside the gene matches. In DNA form, the CDR3 reads TGTGCCAGAAGCTTGTCCTCAGGGACAGGTCCTTACAATGAGCAGTTCTTC. Translated, it gives CARSLSSGTGPYNEQFF.

This clone was observed at least ten times. The sample contains more than one DNA sequence encoding this CDR3. Written as DNA, the CDR3 is TGTGCCAGCAGCCCGTCCCGGACAGATACGCAGTATTTT. Residues: CASSPSRTDTQYF. The V call is TRBV9, the J call TRBJ2-3, with D unresolved. From germline, CDR1 is SGDLS and CDR2 YYNGEE. CDR3 size: 13 residues. V lost 4 bases, J lost 3 bases, and 9 bases lay in between.

The chain couples TRBV30 to TRBJ1-2, with 9 bases identical to TRBD1. The CDR3 length is 12 residues. Germline V gene data show CDR1 as GTSNPN and CDR2 as SVGIG (reference sequence). The CDR3: CVTGGTLYGYTF. DNA for the CDR3: TGTGTGACAGGGGGAACTCTCTATGGCTACACCTTC. Full variable domain (outside the CDR3, taken from reference TRBV30 and TRBJ1-2): SQTIHQWPATLVQPVGSPLSLECTVEGTSNPNLYWYRQAAGRGLQLLFYSVGIGQISSEVPQNLSASRPQDRQFILSSKKLLLSDSGFYLCVTGGTLYGYTFGSGTRLTVV.

This clone was recorded only once. The chain employs TRBV12-5 and TRBJ1-5; D is ambiguous. Germline V gene lookup returns CDR1 LGHNT and CDR2 FRNRAP. V was pared by 7 bases and J by 12 bases, with 16 bases between. The CDR3 length is 12 residues. The CDR3 loop is CASAEFGEIQHF. In DNA, the CDR3 is TGTGCTAGTGCGGAATTCGGGGAGATCCAGCATTTT.

The CDR3 DNA is TGTGCCACCAGCCGGGGCACAGATACGCAGTATTTT. Residues: CATSRGTDTQYF. This rearrangement joins TRBV24-1 to TRBJ2-3; no firm D call. The CDR3 consists of 12 residues. Germline CDR1 KGHDR, CDR2 SFDVKD. The V gene lost 7 bases and the J gene lost 1 base, with 5 bases spanning the gap.

The J gene is TRBJ1-1, the V gene TRBV11-2; D is unresolved. Germline V gene lookup returns CDR1 SGHAT and CDR2 FQNNGV. The germline V and J ends were trimmed by 4 bases and 0 bases, with 15 bases remaining between them. The CDR3 is 16 amino acids. CDR3 residues: CASSSRVLLMNTEAFF. The CDR3 bases are TGTGCCAGCAGCTCCCGGGTCCTTCTCATGAACACTGAAGCTTTCTTT.

This clone has just a few counts. This rearrangement joins TRBV5-4 to TRBJ2-2; D perhaps matches TRBD2 (5 bases). V dropped 3 bases and J dropped 5 bases, with 11 bases sitting between them. Germline-derived CDR1 and CDR2 are SGHNT and YYREEE (reference sequence). The CDR3 length is 14 residues. The CDR3 sequence: CASSSGKKTGELFF. The DNA of the CDR3 is TGTGCCAGCAGCTCCGGGAAAAAAACCGGGGAGCTGTTTTTT.

The chain joins TRBV7-2 to TRBJ2-4; 11 nucleotides align to TRBD1. This CDR3 is 13 amino acids long. Germline V CDR1 and CDR2: SGHTA, FQGNSA. V dropped 4 bases and J dropped 9; count of bases not matched to a gene: 2. CDR3: CASSSGQGGIQYF. The DNA of the CDR3 is TGTGCCAGCAGCTCGGGACAGGGGGGCATTCAGTACTTC.

V and J are TRBV7-2 and TRBJ2-1; D gene ambiguous. V lost 2 bases, J lost 4 bases, and 12 bases lay in between. This CDR3 is built from 15 residues. CDR1 is SGHTA, CDR2 FQGNSA, per germline. Here the CDR3 DNA reads TGTGCCAGCAGCTTACCAGTCGGGTCTTACAATGAGCAGTTCTTC. Amino acid sequence: CASSLPVGSYNEQFF. The complete variable domain, with remaining parts taken from reference TRBV7-2 and TRBJ2-1, reads GAGVSQSPSNKVTEKGKDVELRCDPISGHTALYWYRQSLGQGLEFLIYFQGNSAPDKSGLPSDRFSAERTGGSVSTLTIQRTQQEDSAVYLCASSLPVGSYNEQFFGPGTRLTVL.

The chain employs TRBV18 and TRBJ2-1, with D possibly matching TRBD2 (5 bases). Trimming removed 1 base from V and 8 bases from J, with 18 bases in between. This CDR3 is built from 16 residues. Germline values: CDR1 KGHSH, CDR2 LQKENI. CDR3: CASSPREGFRNHEQFF. The CDR3 nucleotides are TGTGCCAGCTCACCACGAGAGGGTTTTAGAAACCATGAGCAGTTCTTC.

The J gene is TRBJ2-2, the V gene TRBV6-4; tentative D call: TRBD2 (5 bases). This CDR3 comprises 13 residues. Germline assignment: CDR1 MRHNA and CDR2 SNTAGT. V lost 8 bases and J lost 1, with 8 bases in between. CDR3 in DNA: TGTGCCAGCCAACGGGGGAACACCGGGGAGCTGTTTTTT. This gives the protein CASQRGNTGELFF.

The chain recombines TRBV6-6 with TRBJ1-6, with 7 nucleotides matching TRBD1. V lost 5 bases to trimming and J lost 5 bases; unmatched junction nucleotides: 9. Germline V lookup: CDR1 MNHNY, CDR2 SVGAGI (reference sequence). This CDR3 is 16 amino acids long. The CDR3 DNA reads TGTGCCAGCAGTCGATCTCGGACAGGTGATAATTCACCCCTCCACTTT. Protein: CASSRSRTGDNSPLHF.

This chain connects TRBV20-1 to TRBJ1-2; 8 bases match TRBD1. Losses at the gene ends were 3 bases for V and 5 bases for J; bases not matched to a gene: 5. The CDR3 is 13 residues long. CDR1 and CDR2 (germline): DFQATT, SNEGSKA (reference sequence). CDR3 DNA sequence: TGCAGTGCTAGTACAGGGGGACGATATGGCTACACCTTC. The encoded protein is CSASTGGRYGYTF.

This chain links TRBV14 with TRBJ1-6; no clear D gene. From germline, CDR1 is SGHDN and CDR2 FVKESK. Trimming stripped 1 base from V and 10 bases from J, with 8 bases between. The CDR3 contains 13 residues. The CDR3 DNA is TGTGCCAGCAGCCAAGTGGCCATCTCACCCCTCCACTTT. Translated, it gives CASSQVAISPLHF.

V gene TRBV21-1 combines with J gene TRBJ1-5. TRBV21-1 is noted as a pseudogene. The CDR3 runs to 18 residues. CDR3 region: CASSKSQRRAGMNQPQHF. DNA for the CDR3: TGTGCCAGCAGCAAAAGCCAGCGGAGAGCCGGGATGAATCAGCCCCAGCATTTT.

The genes are TRBV11-2 and TRBJ2-5; 14 nucleotides align to TRBD2. The ends lost 1 base at V and 7 bases at J; junction bases unmatched: 8. Germline lookup yields CDR1 SGHAT and CDR2 FQNNGV. The CDR3 loop spans 17 amino acids. The CDR3 nucleotides read TGTGCCAGCAGCTTAGGGACTAGCGGGGGGCCCGTGGGGACCCAGTACTTC. This codes for CASSLGTSGGPVGTQYF. Combining the CDR3 with reference TRBV11-2 and TRBJ2-5 gives the whole variable domain EAGVAQSPRYKIIEKRQSVAFWCNPISGHATLYWYQQILGQGPKLLIQFQNNGVVDDSQLPKDRFSAERLKGVDSTLKIQPAKLEDSAVYLCASSLGTSGGPVGTQYFGPGTRLLVL.

This chain joins TRBV19 and TRBJ2-3; 14 bases map to TRBD2. Germline V gives CDR1 LNHDA, CDR2 SQIVND (reference sequence). Unmatched junction bases numbered 1, after V lost 4 bases and J lost 4 bases. The CDR3 totals 15 residues. This CDR3 reads CASSRLAGGPDTQYF. CDR3 DNA: TGTGCCAGTAGTAGACTAGCGGGAGGGCCAGATACGCAGTATTTT.

The chain links TRBV3-1 (or the pseudogene TRBV3-2) to TRBJ2-1, with D tentatively TRBD2 (5 bases). V was cut by 0 bases and J by 6 bases, with 18 bases left in between. Germline assignment: CDR1 LGHDT and CDR2 YNNKEL (reference sequence). The CDR3 has 17 residues. The CDR3 loop reads CASSQELPSGITNEQFF. The DNA for the CDR3 is TGTGCCAGCAGCCAAGAACTACCCAGCGGTATAACCAATGAGCAGTTCTTC.

The V call is TRBV30, the J call TRBJ2-2, with 7 nucleotides matching TRBD2. This CDR3 is 17 amino acids long. V was pared by 6 bases and J by 0 bases, with 13 bases of the junction left unmatched. Germline CDR1 GTSNPN, CDR2 SVGIG (reference sequence). This chain's CDR3 is CACQKAGPSANTGELFF. The CDR3 DNA follows: TGTGCCTGCCAAAAAGCGGGGCCATCCGCGAACACCGGGGAGCTGTTTTTT.

In this sample, this clone turned up once. The V and J genes are TRBV6-5 and TRBJ1-2; D uncertain. The germline V and J ends were trimmed by 4 bases and 7 bases, with 13 bases remaining between them. The V gene's germline CDR1 is MNHEY and CDR2 SVGAGI. CDR3 length: 13 amino acids. CDR3 sequence: CASSSGSGSGYTF. For the CDR3, the DNA is TGTGCCAGCAGTTCCGGCTCCGGGTCTGGCTACACCTTC.

This clone has only a few counts. The CDR3 reads CASTLPGGYGYTF. The CDR3 bases are TGTGCCAGTACCTTGCCCGGCGGGTATGGCTACACCTTC. The gene calls are TRBV19 and TRBJ1-2; no reliable D call. The CDR3 sequence is 13 residues long. The germline V and J ends were trimmed by 7 bases and 5 bases, with 14 bases remaining between them. Looked up from germline, CDR1 is LNHDA and CDR2 is SQIVND (reference sequence).

This clone has only one observation. V usage is TRBV3-1 (or the pseudogene TRBV3-2) and J usage is TRBJ2-3; 11 bases align to TRBD1. The V gene's germline CDR1 is LGHDT and CDR2 YNNKEL (reference sequence). Germline trimming cut 4 bases from V and 4 bases from J; bases unmatched to any gene: 10. This CDR3 is built from 17 residues. The chain's CDR3 is CASSPLRTGGRADTQYF. The CDR3 DNA reads as TGTGCCAGCAGCCCCCTCCGGACAGGGGGCAGGGCAGATACGCAGTATTTT.

The V call is TRBV5-1, the J call TRBJ2-4; tentative D call: TRBD1 (6 bases). Germline values: CDR1 SGHRS, CDR2 YFSETQ. V was trimmed by 7 bases and J by 8 bases, leaving 19 bases between them. The CDR3 loop spans 14 amino acids. The CDR3 reads CASGLQGRLDIQYF. DNA for the CDR3: TGCGCCAGCGGATTACAGGGACGTCTGGACATTCAGTACTTC.

This clone was seen at least ten times. V gene TRBV7-2 combines with J gene TRBJ1-1; 9 bases are a match to TRBD1. The V and J ends lost 6 bases and 1 base, in that order; junction bases with no gene match: 3. CDR1 is SGHTA and CDR2 is FQGNSA in the germline V gene. This CDR3 has 14 amino acids. The CDR3 protein is CASRLQGANTEAFF. In DNA, the CDR3 is TGTGCCAGCAGGTTACAGGGGGCGAACACTGAAGCTTTCTTT. Full variable domain (remainder filled in from reference TRBV7-2 and TRBJ1-1): GAGVSQSPSNKVTEKGKDVELRCDPISGHTALYWYRQSLGQGLEFLIYFQGNSAPDKSGLPSDRFSAERTGGSVSTLTIQRTQQEDSAVYLCASRLQGANTEAFFGQGTRLTVV.

This sequence joins TRBV29-1 and TRBJ2-1; maybe TRBD2 (6 bases). Germline assignment: CDR1 SQVTM and CDR2 ANQGSEA. This CDR3 has 14 residues. The ends were cut back, 1 base at V and 8 bases at J, with 15 bases in the middle. CDR3 sequence reads: CSVEAGVGIDEQFF. The CDR3 coding sequence is TGCAGCGTTGAAGCGGGAGTAGGTATCGATGAGCAGTTCTTC.

This rearrangement joins TRBV28 to TRBJ2-7; no reliable D call. Germline loops: CDR1 MDHEN, CDR2 SYDVKM. This CDR3 contains 13 residues. V was trimmed by 5 bases and J by 2 bases, leaving 10 bases between them. As DNA, the CDR3 is TGTGCCAGCAGTCGATCAACAACCTACGAGCAGTACTTC. Protein: CASSRSTTYEQYF.

A few counts support this clone. The V gene is TRBV2, the J gene TRBJ2-1; the match to TRBD2 covers 10 bases. The CDR3 extends over 15 amino acids. V trimming: 6 bases; J trimming: 0 bases; junction bases outside the gene matches: 2. CDR1 and CDR2 from the germline V gene are SNHLY and FYNNEI. This CDR3 reads CASRQREGSYNEQFF. CDR3 DNA: TGTGCCAGCAGACAGCGGGAGGGCTCCTACAATGAGCAGTTCTTC. Based on the CDR3 plus reference TRBV2 and TRBJ2-1, the full variable domain is EPEVTQTPSHQVTQMGQEVILRCVPISNHLYFYWYRQILGQKVEFLVSFYNNEISEKSEIFDDQFSVERPDGSNFTLKIRSTKLEDSAMYFCASRQREGSYNEQFFGPGTRLTVL.